The 10 T cell receptor beta chains presented below share a single source sample, sequenced in a study of vaccination and CD4 T cells after COVID-19. These receptors have no identified antigens. The treatment: roughly 10-day PBMC culture with coronavirus spike peptide pools or control peptides (ViraFEST assay). The Oncomine TCR Beta short-read assay sequenced DNA from cultured CD4+ T cells. TCRdb reprocessed the PCR reads with MiXCR, giving one entry per CDR3 protein. The table includes under 15,000 distinct CDR3 sequences, roughly 80% detected once. Input material: CD4+ T cells from blood, cultured in vitro. The source of these receptors is a human donor who had recovered from COVID-19.

The rearrangement uses TRBV30 and TRBJ1-2; 9 nucleotides line up with TRBD1. The germline CDR1 and CDR2 sequences are GTSNPN and SVGIG (reference sequence). J gave up 4 bases and V 0 bases, and 12 bases lay outside the gene matches. This CDR3 has 17 residues. The DNA for the CDR3 is TGTGCCTGGAGTGTGTGGGACAGGGTAATAGTAAGCTATGGCTACACCTTC. It encodes CAWSVWDRVIVSYGYTF.

This sequence joins TRBV20-1 and TRBJ2-7, with 14 bases lining up with TRBD2. V lost 3 bases, J lost 5 bases, and 6 bases stayed unmatched. The germline V gene has CDR1 DFQATT and CDR2 SNEGSKA (reference sequence). CDR3 length equals 15 residues. This CDR3 is CSASSGLAGVHEQYF. In nucleotides, the CDR3 is TGCAGTGCTAGTTCGGGACTAGCGGGAGTGCACGAGCAGTACTTC.

V and J are TRBV11-3 and TRBJ2-2; D might be TRBD1 or TRBD2, each matching 5 bases. Between the trimmed V and J ends, which lost 5 bases and 4 bases, there was a span of 14 bases. Per the germline V gene, CDR1 is SGHNT and CDR2 is YENEEA. The CDR3 has 15 amino acids. The CDR3 nucleotides read TGTGCCAGCAGCGGGGGACCCACGGGCACCGGGGAGCTGTTTTTT. Translated: CASSGGPTGTGELFF. Filled out from reference TRBV11-3 and TRBJ2-2, the complete variable domain reads EAGVVQSPRYKIIEKKQPVAFWCNPISGHNTLYWYLQNLGQGPELLIRYENEEAVDDSQLPKDRFSAERLKGVDSTLKIQPAELGDSAVYLCASSGGPTGTGELFFGEGSRLTVL.

This CDR3 reads CASSLRSNGYTF. CDR3 nucleotide sequence: TGTGCCAGCAGTTTAAGGTCTAATGGCTACACCTTC. This chain connects TRBV12-3 or TRBV12-4 to TRBJ1-2, with D uncertain. V gave up 2 bases and J gave up 6 bases, with 7 bases separating them. The CDR3 consists of 12 residues.

This rearrangement joins TRBV2 to TRBJ2-5; D remains unclear. The CDR3 sequence is 11 residues long. From germline, CDR1 is SNHLY and CDR2 FYNNEI. Trimming removed 6 bases at V and 0 bases at J, with 2 bases between. CDR3 DNA sequence: TGTGCCAGCAGGGACCAAGAGACCCAGTACTTC. Translating it yields CASRDQETQYF.

The CDR3 nucleotides are TGCAGTGCTGATAAAGCGGGAGGGCCGGGCAATGAGCAGTTCTTC. Amino acids: CSADKAGGPGNEQFF. The chain is built from TRBV20-1 and TRBJ2-1; TRBD2 agrees at 10 bases. The trim removed 5 bases at V and 6 bases at J, leaving 10 bases unmatched. Germline CDR1 and CDR2: DFQATT and SNEGSKA (reference sequence). This CDR3 is 15 amino acids long.

CDR3 nucleotides: TGTGCCAGCAGCCCACGCTCCGCGACTAGCGGGAGTTACGAGCAGTACTTC. As protein: CASSPRSATSGSYEQYF. The V call is TRBV7-9, the J call TRBJ2-7, with 12 bases that match TRBD2. Germline values: CDR1 SEHNR, CDR2 FQNEAQ (reference sequence). The V gene end was trimmed by 5 bases and the J gene end by 4 bases; junction bases not matched to a gene: 12. The CDR3 has 17 amino acids.

V usage is TRBV20-1 and J usage is TRBJ2-7, with D possibly matching TRBD1 (5 bases). The CDR3 is made up of 14 amino acids. Germline lookup yields CDR1 DFQATT and CDR2 SNEGSKA (reference sequence). Trimming took off 6 bases at V and 6 bases at J, with 21 bases between the two ends. CDR3 protein: CSAGLGRRSREQYF. Written as DNA, the CDR3 is TGCAGTGCGGGGCTCGGCCGCAGGTCCCGCGAGCAGTACTTC.

The chain recombines TRBV27 with TRBJ2-7; tentatively, D is TRBD2 (6 bases). The CDR3 consists of 13 residues. Germline-derived CDR1 and CDR2 are MNHEY and SMNVEV (reference sequence). With 5 bases removed from V and 6 bases from J, the gap between germline ends came to 14 bases. The CDR3 region has the DNA TGTGCCAGCAGTGCCCGCCCTAGCGTCGAGCAGTACTTC. Amino acid sequence: CASSARPSVEQYF.

This clonotype was seen more than once but under ten times. The chain combines TRBV14 with TRBJ2-3, with 7 nucleotides matching TRBD2. Germline CDR1 is SGHDN and CDR2 is FVKESK. V lost 4 bases, J lost 8 bases, and 9 bases stayed unmatched. This CDR3 has 14 amino acids. The CDR3 reads CASSPFSGAVTQYF. In nucleotides, the CDR3 is TGTGCCAGCAGCCCCTTCAGCGGGGCAGTTACGCAGTATTTT.